Listed below are T cell receptor beta chains from one sample, sequenced in a study of blood T cell repertoires in COVID-19. Method: immunoSEQ multiplex PCR; TCRdb's copy keeps in-frame clones and lacks some. The sample lists fewer than 200,000 clones, over 75% occurring once. Specimen: PBMCs or T cells enriched from blood (not recorded which). The receptor set was obtained from a woman aged 18-29 years who had recovered from COVID-19. Both conserved end residues are part of each CDR3. Each record gives: clone size, V gene, J gene, D gene, CDR3 DNA, CDR3 protein. D genes are given only for firm matches. Clone size, where shown, is once, few, many, or a class for clones that have expanded.

size: -; V: TRBV7-3; J: TRBJ1-1; D: -; DNA: TGTGCCAGCAGCTTAACTGGCGGGAACACTGAAGCTTTCTTT; CDR3: CASSLTGGNTEAFF
size: -; V: TRBV11-2; J: TRBJ2-1; D: -; DNA: TGTGCCAGCAGCCCCGGAGGGGGGGGAGGGCGGTATGAGCAGTTCTTC; CDR3: CASSPGGGGGRYEQFF
size: -; V: TRBV18; J: TRBJ2-7; D: TRBD2; DNA: TGTGCCAGCTCACCCCGGACTAGCGATACGCACGAGCAGTACTTC; CDR3: CASSPRTSDTHEQYF
size: -; V: TRBV7-9; J: TRBJ1-2; D: TRBD1; DNA: TGTGCCAGCAGCTCCGACAGGGCAAACTCCCTTGGCTACACCTTC; CDR3: CASSSDRANSLGYTF
size: -; V: TRBV2; J: TRBJ2-2; D: -; DNA: TGTGCCAGCCATAAGGACTCGAACACCGGGGAGCTGTTTTTT; CDR3: CASHKDSNTGELFF
size: few; V: TRBV7-3; J: TRBJ2-7; D: -; DNA: TGTGCCAGCAGCAGCGTCACAGGGAAGGTGACCTACGAGCAGTACTTC; CDR3: CASSSVTGKVTYEQYF
size: -; V: TRBV5-1; J: TRBJ1-2; D: -; DNA: TGCGCCAGCAGTACCGACATGGATGGCTACACCTTC; CDR3: CASSTDMDGYTF
size: -; V: TRBV27; J: TRBJ2-5; D: -; DNA: TGTGCCAGCAGTTCCCTAGGACACCAAGCCCTCCAAGAGACCCAGTACTTC; CDR3: CASSSLGHQALQETQYF
size: -; V: TRBV30; J: TRBJ2-5; D: TRBD2; DNA: TGTGCCTGGAGTGCGACTCTGGGCGGGCGGGAGGAGGAGACCCAGTACTTC; CDR3: CAWSATLGGREEETQYF
size: -; V: TRBV6-6; J: TRBJ2-4; D: TRBD2; DNA: TGTGCCAGCAGTTACGAGGTGGGAGGGGACATTCAGTACTTC; CDR3: CASSYEVGGDIQYF
size: -; V: TRBV3-1/TRBV3-2; J: TRBJ1-4; D: -; DNA: TGTGCCAGCAGCAAGTCCCCCCGGGGTGAAAAACTGTTTTTT; CDR3: CASSKSPRGEKLFF
size: -; V: TRBV2; J: TRBJ1-1; D: -; DNA: TGTGCCAGCAGAGCCGGGACACTCGGCGCTGAAGCTTTCTTT; CDR3: CASRAGTLGAEAFF
size: few; V: TRBV6-5; J: TRBJ2-3; D: TRBD2; DNA: TGTGCCAGCAGTTCCCTACTAGCGGATAGCACAGATACGCAGTATTTT; CDR3: CASSSLLADSTDTQYF
size: -; V: TRBV19; J: TRBJ2-3; D: -; DNA: TGTGCCAGTAGTCTCAGCGAGGGGAGGACAGATACGCAGTATTTT; CDR3: CASSLSEGRTDTQYF
size: once; V: TRBV7-9; J: TRBJ2-7; D: TRBD2; DNA: TGTGCCAGCAGCGCTGGGAGGGTACGGGACTACGAGCAGTACTTC; CDR3: CASSAGRVRDYEQYF
size: once; V: TRBV13; J: TRBJ2-1; D: TRBD1; DNA: TGTGCCAGTCAGACGGGACAGAACTACAATGAGCAGTTCTTC; CDR3: CASQTGQNYNEQFF
size: -; V: TRBV7-6; J: TRBJ1-1; D: -; DNA: TGTGCCAGCAGCCAGGATCAAAACACTGAAGCTTTCTTT; CDR3: CASSQDQNTEAFF
size: -; V: TRBV28; J: TRBJ2-1; D: TRBD2; DNA: TGTGCCACCGGGACTAGCGGATACAATGAGCAGTTCTTC; CDR3: CATGTSGYNEQFF
size: once; V: TRBV5-1; J: TRBJ1-2; D: -; DNA: TGCGCCAGCAGCTGGGGCTCAGGGCCCTCTAACTATGGCTACACCTTC; CDR3: CASSWGSGPSNYGYTF
size: few; V: TRBV6-5; J: TRBJ2-4; D: -; DNA: TGTGCCAGCAGCCGAGGCGGGGCCAAAAACATTCAGTACTTC; CDR3: CASSRGGAKNIQYF
size: -; V: TRBV30; J: TRBJ1-2; D: TRBD1; DNA: TGTGCCTGGAGTGTAGGGGACAGGGACAGGTATGGCTACACCTTC; CDR3: CAWSVGDRDRYGYTF
size: -; V: TRBV19; J: TRBJ1-5; D: -; DNA: TGTGCCATCCCCTGTCAGCCCCAGCATTTT; CDR3: CAIPCQPQHF
size: once; V: TRBV10-3; J: TRBJ2-7; D: TRBD2; DNA: TGTGCCATCCGGGGCCCTACTTCTAGCGGGTTGTCCTACGAGCAGTACTTC; CDR3: CAIRGPTSSGLSYEQYF
size: -; V: TRBV28; J: TRBJ2-5; D: TRBD2; DNA: TGTGCCAGCAGTCACGGACTAGAGCCCCAAGAGACCCAGTACTTC; CDR3: CASSHGLEPQETQYF
size: once; V: TRBV18; J: TRBJ2-2; D: -; DNA: TGTGCCAGCTCCCGCATCGAAACAGGCGGAAACACCGGGGAGCTGTTTTTT; CDR3: CASSRIETGGNTGELFF
size: few; V: TRBV6-6; J: TRBJ1-4; D: -; DNA: TGTGCCAGCATCCATACTCCGGGACAAACTAATGAAAAACTGTTTTTT; CDR3: CASIHTPGQTNEKLFF
size: -; V: TRBV7-8; J: TRBJ1-2; D: -; DNA: TGTGCCAGCAGCTTGCCAGGAGGGGGGGTGGAGGATGGCTACACCTTC; CDR3: CASSLPGGGVEDGYTF
size: -; V: TRBV7-9; J: TRBJ2-1; D: TRBD1; DNA: TGTGCCAGCAGTCCACAGGGGAACAATGAGCAGTTCTTC; CDR3: CASSPQGNNEQFF
size: -; V: TRBV3-1/TRBV3-2; J: TRBJ2-2; D: TRBD2; DNA: TGTGCCAGCAGACTAGCGGGGGGCCAAAACACCGGGGAGCTGTTTTTT; CDR3: CASRLAGGQNTGELFF
size: -; V: TRBV7-9; J: TRBJ1-2; D: -; DNA: TGTGCCAGCAGAAACCAACCACCGCGGGGGCGCGGAGGCTACACCTTC; CDR3: CASRNQPPRGRGGYTF
size: few; V: TRBV14; J: TRBJ2-3; D: TRBD2; DNA: TGTGCCAGCAGCTCCGGGACTAGGCTCCGTACGCAGTATTTT; CDR3: CASSSGTRLRTQYF
size: -; V: TRBV19; J: TRBJ2-7; D: TRBD1; DNA: TGTGCCAGTAGTGCAAGACAGGGGGCTCGGGAGCAGTACTTC; CDR3: CASSARQGAREQYF
size: -; V: TRBV6-1; J: TRBJ2-5; D: -; DNA: TGTGCCAGCAGTGAATGGGCAGGCCTCTTAGAGACCCAGTACTTC; CDR3: CASSEWAGLLETQYF
size: -; V: TRBV6-4; J: TRBJ2-1; D: -; DNA: TGTGCCAGCAGTGACCAGATTTCCGGGAGAAGATCGTACAATGAGCAGTTCTTC; CDR3: CASSDQISGRRSYNEQFF
size: -; V: TRBV6-2/TRBV6-3; J: TRBJ2-7; D: TRBD2; DNA: TGTGCCAGCAGTAACAAACGGGGGACTAGCGGGAGCGGGGAGCAGTACTTC; CDR3: CASSNKRGTSGSGEQYF
size: -; V: TRBV28; J: TRBJ2-7; D: TRBD2; DNA: TGTGCCAGCAGTTTATCGCGGCCCGGCGGGAGCGAGCAGTACTTC; CDR3: CASSLSRPGGSEQYF
size: -; V: TRBV5-6; J: TRBJ1-2; D: TRBD1; DNA: TGTGCCAGCAGCGTCCGGGACAGGGATGGCTATGGCTACACCTTC; CDR3: CASSVRDRDGYGYTF
size: -; V: TRBV28; J: TRBJ2-1; D: TRBD2; DNA: TGTGCCAGCAGTTCCATCAGCGGGGGTTATAATGAGCAGTTCTTC; CDR3: CASSSISGGYNEQFF
size: -; V: TRBV19; J: TRBJ2-3; D: -; DNA: TGTGCCAGTAGTAACCCCCGAAGGGTAGGGGGAGGCACAGATACGCAGTATTTT; CDR3: CASSNPRRVGGGTDTQYF
size: -; V: TRBV28; J: TRBJ2-7; D: TRBD2; DNA: TGTGCCAGCAGTTTCCTAGCGGGAAACTACGAGCAGTACTTC; CDR3: CASSFLAGNYEQYF
size: -; V: TRBV5-6; J: TRBJ2-1; D: TRBD2; DNA: TGTGCCAGCAGCTTGGTAGCGGGGGGTGACAATGAGCAGTTCTTC; CDR3: CASSLVAGGDNEQFF
size: -; V: TRBV6-6; J: TRBJ1-5; D: TRBD1; DNA: TGTGCCAGCAGTTACCCGACAGGGTTCAGCAATCAGCCCCAGCATTTT; CDR3: CASSYPTGFSNQPQHF
size: -; V: TRBV7-9; J: TRBJ1-2; D: TRBD1; DNA: TGTGCCAGCAGGGAACAGGGGGATGGCTACACCTTC; CDR3: CASREQGDGYTF
size: -; V: TRBV5-6; J: TRBJ1-1; D: TRBD1; DNA: TGTGCCAGCACTAAGCAGGGGGTGAAACTCACTGAAGCTTTCTTT; CDR3: CASTKQGVKLTEAFF
size: -; V: TRBV5-4; J: TRBJ1-5; D: -; DNA: TGTGCCAGCAGCTTGTTCTGGGGCAGACTCAATCAGCCCCAGCATTTT; CDR3: CASSLFWGRLNQPQHF
size: -; V: TRBV18; J: TRBJ2-2; D: -; DNA: TGTGCCAGCTCCCCTTCACAGGGGAACACCGGGGAGCTGTTTTTT; CDR3: CASSPSQGNTGELFF
size: -; V: TRBV5-4; J: TRBJ2-3; D: TRBD2; DNA: TGTGCCAGCAGCCGGGGACTAGAATTAGATACGCAGTATTTT; CDR3: CASSRGLELDTQYF
size: -; V: TRBV6-4; J: TRBJ2-4; D: TRBD2; DNA: TGTGCCAGCAGACCGCGGGAGAAAAACATTCAGTACTTC; CDR3: CASRPREKNIQYF
size: -; V: TRBV27; J: TRBJ2-2; D: -; DNA: TGTGCCAGCTACTCCGACCCAGGGATCACCGGGGAGCTGTTTTTT; CDR3: CASYSDPGITGELFF
size: -; V: TRBV5-4; J: TRBJ1-5; D: -; DNA: TGTGCCAGCAGCTTGGACGGGGAAGGTCAGCCCCAGCATTTT; CDR3: CASSLDGEGQPQHF
size: many; V: TRBV6-4; J: TRBJ1-2; D: -; DNA: TGTGCCAGCAGTGACGGGGACGGGACATCTATTCCCACCTTC; CDR3: CASSDGDGTSIPTF
size: -; V: TRBV9; J: TRBJ1-1; D: -; DNA: TGTGCCAGCACCCGTAGGAGTTTGGACACCAGTGAAGCTTTCTTT; CDR3: CASTRRSLDTSEAFF
size: -; V: TRBV18; J: TRBJ1-1; D: -; DNA: TGTGCCAGCTCACCCGTAGGACAAGCCATGAACACTGAAGCTTTCTTT; CDR3: CASSPVGQAMNTEAFF
size: -; V: TRBV7-8; J: TRBJ2-7; D: -; DNA: TGTGCCAGCAGCCTCCGATCCAGCTCCTACGAGCAGTACTTC; CDR3: CASSLRSSSYEQYF
size: -; V: TRBV27; J: TRBJ2-7; D: -; DNA: TGTGCCACCACTAGACCGAATTCCTACGAGCAGTACTTC; CDR3: CATTRPNSYEQYF
size: -; V: TRBV28; J: TRBJ1-4; D: TRBD1; DNA: TGTGCCAGCAGTTTTACAGGGGGTAATGAAAAACTGTTTTTT; CDR3: CASSFTGGNEKLFF
size: -; V: TRBV6-5; J: TRBJ2-1; D: TRBD2; DNA: TGTGCCAGCAAGACGACTAGCGGTCCTAATGAGCAGTTCTTC; CDR3: CASKTTSGPNEQFF
size: -; V: TRBV4-1; J: TRBJ2-7; D: -; DNA: TGCGCCAGCAGCCAAGAGGCTCGTGGGGCTTCCTACGAGCAGTACTTC; CDR3: CASSQEARGASYEQYF